This T cell receptor beta chain was found in a study of OX40 agonist ivuxolimab in advanced cancers. General notes on the study: Ivuxolimab was a fully human IgG2 agonistic monoclonal antibody targeting the costimulatory receptor OX40 (CD134). Peripheral TCRbeta sequencing was intended to test whether TCR sequence diversity was altered and clonal T-cell expansion was caused by ivuxolimab. Intravenous ivuxolimab was administered to patients every 2 weeks at six dose levels: 0.01, 0.1, 0.3, 1.5, 3 and 10 mg/kg. Of the 50 or so patients in dose escalation, about 20 had hepatocellular carcinoma, about 15 had melanoma, 9 had renal cell carcinoma and 9 had head and neck cancer. The monotherapy dose-escalation portion (N ≈ 50 patients) of the phase I ivuxolimab trial is reported in the paper. Partial responses occurred in three dose-escalation patients: two with cutaneous melanoma and one with hepatocellular carcinoma. In the dose-escalation cohort, roughly 82% of patients were male, and the mean age was 60 years with a range of roughly 23 to 79. Prior anti-PD-1, anti-PD-L1 or anti-CTLA-4 therapy was permitted, and approximately 40% of dose-escalation patients had received checkpoint inhibitors. Paper-wide results and their limitations: The antigen specificity of the clonally expanded peripheral T cells was not determined. Low levels of normalized T-cell clonal expansion were also seen in some patients who did not respond. At doses of 0.1 to 3.0 mg/kg, clonal expansion of both CD4+ and CD8+ T cells in blood was seen between baseline and week 6. In the 0.1-3.0 mg/kg groups, partial responders had among the lowest normalized peripheral clonal expansion, particularly in CD8+ T cells. After ivuxolimab, CD8+ T cells had more expanded clones than CD4+ T cells on average.

The trial excluded patients who had a history of autoimmune disease or were on systemic immunosuppression. Peripheral blood for TCR sequencing was collected from all dose cohorts at baseline, on cycle 4 day 1, and on cycle 7 day 1. The samples were drawn from a first-in-human, open-label, multicenter phase I dose-escalation trial of ivuxolimab. Adults with locally advanced or metastatic melanoma, renal cell carcinoma, hepatocellular carcinoma or head and neck squamous cell carcinoma were enrolled in the trial. Before TCR sequencing, CD4+ and CD8+ T cells were separately sorted from peripheral blood. Note on this clone: The antigen it binds to is not known. Per-base quality was not reported, and no clone a single base away is much larger than it.

The CDR3 goes from the cysteine to the phenylalanine over 11 residues. The retained sequence is limited to the CDR3, 33 bases, with the frame set at the first base. Via the germline V gene, CDR1 is SQVTM and CDR2 ANQGSEA. V is trimmed back by 7 bases and J by 7 bases, and the junction contains 3 bases that no gene match accounts for. Genomic DNA was extracted from sorted cells for sequencing of the TCRbeta CDR3 region. The immunoSEQ Assay was used to sequence the TCRbeta CDR3 regions. Not all clones reach the TCRdb copy of this immuneACCESS table, which keeps in-frame sequences only. Checked studies attribute under half of the gap to unresolved V genes and leave the rest unexplained. The sample yields approximately 19,000 clones; about 90% were counted once. The ten biggest clones cover around 49% of the sample.

The sequence joins TRBV29-1 to TRBJ2-2, with 7 middle bases fitting TRBD1. The starting material was CD4+ or CD8+ T cells sorted from blood, obtained in a trial of the OX40 agonist ivuxolimab. The TCR originated in an adult with an advanced solid tumor such as melanoma, head and neck, liver or kidney cancer. The DNA sequence is TGCAGCGCCACAGGGGACGGGGAGCTGTTTTTT. It translates as CSATGDGELFF.